The source of this TCR beta chain is a study of blood T cell repertoires in COVID-19. The CDR3 covers 17 residues. V lost 2 bases and J 8 bases, leaving 24 bases between the germline ends. The data were produced by immunoSEQ multiplex PCR, yet TCRdb's version contains in-frame clones alone and is incomplete. Of 250,000 to 300,000 clones in the sample, around 86% were seen once. The sequencing sample was made of peripheral blood. This sequence joins TRBV23-1 and TRBJ1-2; D is unclear. TRBV23-1 is known as an ORF, though its function is uncertain. This TCR was sampled from a man aged 50 to 60 with acute or convalescent COVID-19. The CDR3 bases are TGCGCCAGCAGTCAAGAAAGAACCCAATCGGGATCTGACGGCTACACCTTC. The encoded protein is CASSQERTQSGSDGYTF.